These 29 T cell receptor beta chains were sequenced from one sample in a study of early T cells in non-severe SARS-CoV-2 infection. A single record per CDR3 protein comes from TCRdb applying MiXCR to the 5' RACE reads. The data contain about 21,000 distinct CDR3 sequences, more than 4.5% of them singletons. The sequenced sample consisted of whole blood. All receptors derive from an adult who was a healthcare worker with PCR-confirmed SARS-CoV-2 infection or an uninfected control (not recorded which).

The sample holds a few counts of this clonotype. The chain joins TRBV7-9 to TRBJ1-1; weak D call: TRBD1 (6 bases). CDR1 and CDR2 (germline): SEHNR, FQNEAQ (reference sequence). V was pared by 1 base and J by 6 bases, with 12 bases between. The CDR3 loop spans 14 amino acids. CDR3 nucleotide sequence: TGTGCCAGCAGCTTAGTTGGGGGGCCTCCTGAAGCTTTCTTT. Translating gives CASSLVGGPPEAFF.

The table lists this clonotype with a few counts. The chain uses TRBV19 and TRBJ1-5; TRBD1 matches 7 bases. CDR3 size: 14 residues. The V segment lost 6 bases and the J segment 4 bases; nucleotides outside the gene matches: 6. Germline values: CDR1 LNHDA, CDR2 SQIVND (reference sequence). The CDR3 loop is CASRGTDINQPQHF. The CDR3 DNA reads as TGTGCCAGTAGGGGGACAGATATTAATCAGCCCCAGCATTTT.

For this clonotype: It may be a read error: a sequence one base away is much more abundant. This chain joins TRBV12-3 or TRBV12-4 and TRBJ2-3, with 8 bases fitting TRBD2. Unmatched junction bases numbered 13, after V lost 5 bases and J lost 6 bases. The CDR3 is made up of 16 amino acids. The CDR3 region has the DNA TGTGCCAGCAGTGGCTCTAGCGGGTGCCTGTCTGATACGCAGTATTTT. Protein: CASSGSSGCLSDTQYF.

This clonotype appeared a few times. Since a much larger clone is just one base distant, this may be a read error. This chain uses TRBV3-1 with TRBJ2-7, with D possibly being TRBD1 (6 bases). Per germline, CDR1 LGHDT and CDR2 YNNKEL (reference sequence). The CDR3 has 12 amino acids. The CDR3 spells CASSHSAGEQHF. In nucleotides, the CDR3 is TGTGCCAGCAGCCACTCTGCAGGGGAGCAGCACTTC.

As DNA, the CDR3 is TGCAGTGCCCGGGACACCGGTCCCTCCTACGAGCAGTACTTC. Protein product: CSARDTGPSYEQYF. The chain carries TRBV20-1 and TRBJ2-7; TRBD1 might be the D (6 bases). The V and J ends lost 6 bases and 0 bases respectively, with 15 bases between them. Germline assignment: CDR1 DFQATT and CDR2 SNEGSKA (reference sequence). CDR3 length equals 14 residues.

This clonotype showed up many times. CDR3 DNA: TGTGCCAGCAGCGAAGGGCCAGGGGGCGGTTTCTATGGCTACACCTTC. It translates to CASSEGPGGGFYGYTF. V is TRBV7-2 and J is TRBJ1-2; TRBD1 agrees at 8 bases. Losses at the gene ends were 5 bases for V and 4 bases for J; bases not matched to a gene: 12. Looked up from germline, CDR1 is SGHTA and CDR2 is FQGNSA. The CDR3 sequence is 16 residues long. Full variable domain (remainder filled in from reference TRBV7-2 and TRBJ1-2): GAGVSQSPSNKVTEKGKDVELRCDPISGHTALYWYRQSLGQGLEFLIYFQGNSAPDKSGLPSDRFSAERTGGSVSTLTIQRTQQEDSAVYLCASSEGPGGGFYGYTFGSGTRLTVV.

This clonotype was recorded many times. V gene TRBV5-1 combines with J gene TRBJ1-2; D unclear. The CDR3 spans 13 residues. V shed 0 bases and J shed 7 bases, with 10 bases lying between them. The germline V gene encodes CDR1 SGHRS and CDR2 YFSETQ. For the CDR3, the DNA is TGCGCCAGCAGCTTGGACGGCAAAAGTGGCTACACCTTC. This translates into CASSLDGKSGYTF.

This clonotype was observed once. Compared with germline, one end of the junction differs, possibly owing to a read error. The chain uses TRBV4-2 and TRBJ2-1, with D perhaps TRBD1 or TRBD2 (5 bases each). Germline V lookup: CDR1 LGHNA, CDR2 YNFKEQ. The CDR3 has 17 amino acids. In DNA, the CDR3 is TGTGTCAGCAGCCAAGGGGAGCGTGTCATGGGTGACAATGAGCAGTTCTTC. Translating gives CVSSQGERVMGDNEQFF.

As concerns this clonotype: A junction end diverges from the germline sequence, so it may reflect a read error. This rearrangement joins TRBV6-5 to TRBJ2-7; TRBD1 aligns across 12 bases. The CDR3 is 16 amino acids. The germline V gene has CDR1 MNHEY and CDR2 SVGAGI. CDR3 amino acids: CASSYWGQGAYHEQYF. Written as DNA, the CDR3 is TGTGCCAGCAGCTACTGGGGACAGGGGGCTTATCACGAGCAGTACTTC.

This clonotype has ten or more counts. This chain links TRBV27 with TRBJ2-2, with 9 bases fitting TRBD1. The CDR3 consists of 15 residues. J gave up 5 bases and V 1 base, and 2 bases lay outside the gene matches. Per germline, CDR1 MNHEY and CDR2 SMNVEV (reference sequence). The CDR3 spells CASSLFGQGTGELFF. The CDR3 bases are TGTGCCAGCAGTTTATTTGGACAGGGGACCGGGGAGCTGTTTTTT.

Judged by abundance, this clonotype is medium-sized. The chain carries TRBV12-3 or TRBV12-4 and TRBJ2-7, with 7 bases matching TRBD1. Trimming removed 3 bases from V and 2 bases from J; junction bases left unmatched: 4. The CDR3 consists of 14 residues. CDR3 sequence: CASSLMTGTYEQYF. DNA of the CDR3: TGTGCCAGCAGTTTGATGACAGGGACCTACGAGCAGTACTTC.

This sequence joins TRBV5-4 and TRBJ1-1; 7 positions match TRBD1. Trimming at V came to 1 base and at J to 5 bases, leaving 8 bases not matched to a gene. Germline CDR1 and CDR2: SGHNT and YYREEE (reference sequence). This CDR3 spans 15 amino acids. CDR3 sequence reads: CASSLMGQTRTEAFF. As DNA, the CDR3 is TGTGCCAGCAGCTTGATGGGACAGACGCGAACTGAAGCTTTCTTT. The full variable domain, its missing parts supplied by reference TRBV5-4 and TRBJ1-1, is ETGVTQSPTHLIKTRGQQVTLRCSSQSGHNTVSWYQQALGQGPQFIFQYYREEENGRGNFPPRFSGLQFPNYSSELNVNALELDDSALYLCASSLMGQTRTEAFFGQGTRLTVV.

The CDR3 here is CASNPTPSKEQYF. The CDR3 DNA reads TGTGCCAGCAACCCGACACCCTCAAAAGAGCAGTACTTC. The chain is built from TRBV7-2 and TRBJ2-7; D gene uncertain. The V gene lost 7 bases and the J gene lost 7 bases, with 17 bases spanning the gap. The V gene's germline CDR1 is SGHTA and CDR2 FQGNSA. The length of the CDR3 is 13 residues.

This clonotype is medium-sized within its sample. The V call is TRBV6-1, the J call TRBJ1-1, with a possible D match to TRBD1 (5 bases). The germline gives CDR1 MNHNS, CDR2 SASEGT. Deletions cut 3 bases from V and 1 base from J, with 9 bases between. This CDR3 has 14 residues. CDR3 DNA: TGTGCCAGCAGTGATCAGGGTCCGAACACTGAAGCTTTCTTT. Its protein is CASSDQGPNTEAFF.

A few counts support this clonotype. The chain carries TRBV3-1 and TRBJ2-1; D is unresolved. The germline V gene has CDR1 LGHDT and CDR2 YNNKEL (reference sequence). This CDR3 is built from 12 residues. The ends were cut back, 4 bases at V and 2 bases at J, with 3 bases in the middle. CDR3 amino acids: CASSPTYNEQFF. In nucleotides, the CDR3 is TGTGCCAGCAGCCCCACCTACAATGAGCAGTTCTTC.

This clonotype was observed at least ten times. The V gene is TRBV20-1, the J gene TRBJ1-5; 7 nucleotides align to TRBD1. CDR1 and CDR2 (germline): DFQATT, SNEGSKA (reference sequence). Germline trimming cut 6 bases from V and 7 bases from J; bases unmatched to any gene: 9. The CDR3 loop spans 13 amino acids. The CDR3 DNA follows: TGCAGTGCACCCGACAGGGCGGGGCAGCCCCAGCATTTT. Encoded protein: CSAPDRAGQPQHF.

In this sample, this clonotype turned up many times. CDR3 amino acids: CASSPRRAGPNGGEQYF. The CDR3 nucleotides read TGTGCCAGCAGCCCGCGTCGGGCAGGACCCAACGGAGGAGAGCAGTACTTC. This chain uses TRBV7-6 with TRBJ2-7, with a tentative D call TRBD2 (5 bases). Germline V gene data show CDR1 as SGHVS and CDR2 as FNYEAQ. This CDR3 is built from 17 residues. V dropped 5 bases and J dropped 7 bases, with 27 bases sitting between them.

In its sample, this clonotype was seen many times. This chain joins TRBV28 and TRBJ2-5; 9 bases are shared with TRBD2. Per the germline V gene, CDR1 is MDHEN and CDR2 is SYDVKM. J was trimmed by 5 bases and V by 5 bases; bases with no gene match: 3. This CDR3 has 13 amino acids. The CDR3 reads CASSPSGRETQYF. The CDR3 DNA follows: TGTGCCAGCAGTCCAAGCGGGAGGGAGACCCAGTACTTC. Looking up the rest from reference TRBV28 and TRBJ2-5 gives the full variable domain: DVKVTQSSRYLVKRTGEKVFLECVQDMDHENMFWYRQDPGLGLRLIYFSYDVKMKEKGDIPEGYSVSREKKERFSLILESASTNQTSMYLCASSPSGRETQYFGPGTRLLVL.

Sample share makes this clonotype medium-sized. The chain joins TRBV6-5 to TRBJ2-3, with 10 bases that match TRBD2. The CDR3 sequence is 15 residues long. CDR1 is MNHEY, CDR2 SVGAGI, per germline. J was trimmed by 4 bases and V by 8 bases; bases with no gene match: 9. CDR3 sequence reads: CASGRLAGVPDTQYF. As DNA, the CDR3 is TGTGCCAGCGGCCGGCTAGCGGGAGTCCCAGATACGCAGTATTTT.

CDR3 amino acids: CASSFPTGRTLKLFF. The CDR3 coding sequence is TGTGCCAGCAGCTTTCCAACGGGACGAACACTGAAGCTTTTCTTT. The chain couples TRBV11-2 to TRBJ1-1; weak D call: TRBD1 (5 bases). Deletions cut 3 bases from V and 13 bases from J, with 24 bases between. Per germline, CDR1 SGHAT and CDR2 FQNNGV. The CDR3 extends over 15 amino acids.

In this sample, this clonotype turned up many times. CDR3 nucleotides: TGTGCCAGCTCACCACCGGGGGAAGGGACAGATACGCAGTATTTT. Translating gives CASSPPGEGTDTQYF. This sequence joins TRBV18 and TRBJ2-3; perhaps D is TRBD1 or TRBD2 (5 bases each). V gave up 0 bases and J gave up 3 bases, with 10 bases separating them. Germline V gene sequence: CDR1 KGHSH, CDR2 LQKENI. This CDR3 has 15 residues.

The gene calls are TRBV7-2 and TRBJ2-1; D is possibly TRBD1 (5 bases). In germline, CDR1 is SGHTA, CDR2 FQGNSA. Trimming shortened V by 5 bases and J by 6 bases, and 20 bases separated the two germline ends. The length of the CDR3 is 16 residues. The CDR3 loop reads CASSMRQTLAGNEQFF. CDR3 DNA: TGTGCCAGCAGCATGAGACAGACACTGGCTGGCAATGAGCAGTTCTTC. The full variable domain, its missing parts supplied by reference TRBV7-2 and TRBJ2-1, is GAGVSQSPSNKVTEKGKDVELRCDPISGHTALYWYRQSLGQGLEFLIYFQGNSAPDKSGLPSDRFSAERTGGSVSTLTIQRTQQEDSAVYLCASSMRQTLAGNEQFFGPGTRLTVL.

The table lists this clonotype with many counts. The chain uses TRBV19 and TRBJ1-1; D uncertain. Germline V CDR1 and CDR2: LNHDA, SQIVND (reference sequence). Trimming took off 1 base at V and 1 base at J, with 4 bases between the two ends. The CDR3 totals 13 residues. CDR3 in amino acids: CASSIGRNTEAFF. In DNA form, the CDR3 reads TGTGCCAGTAGTATAGGCCGGAACACTGAAGCTTTCTTT.

In this sample, this clonotype is medium-sized. This sequence joins TRBV9 and TRBJ1-1; D is possibly TRBD1 (6 bases). Per the germline V gene, CDR1 is SGDLS and CDR2 is YYNGEE. V was shortened by 0 bases and J by 1 base, with 10 bases between the two germline ends. This CDR3 contains 15 residues. The chain's CDR3 is CASSVEGVSNTEAFF. CDR3 nucleotide sequence: TGTGCCAGCAGCGTAGAGGGGGTGTCGAACACTGAAGCTTTCTTT. The full variable domain, in which reference TRBV9 and TRBJ1-1 provide the parts outside the CDR3, is DSGVTQTPKHLITATGQRVTLRCSPRSGDLSVYWYQQSLDQGLQFLIQYYNGEERAKGNILERFSAQQFPDLHSELNLSSLELGDSALYFCASSVEGVSNTEAFFGQGTRLTVV.

This rearrangement joins TRBV11-2 to TRBJ2-1, with 9 bases identical to TRBD1. The CDR3 covers 16 residues. CDR1 is SGHAT, CDR2 FQNNGV, per germline. Trimming removed 4 bases from V and 6 bases from J; junction bases left unmatched: 10. CDR3 sequence: CASSSLRTTGGNEQFF. The DNA for the CDR3 is TGTGCCAGCAGCTCCCTGAGGACGACAGGGGGCAATGAGCAGTTCTTC.

At least ten counts were recorded for this clonotype. This rearrangement joins TRBV11-2 to TRBJ2-5; 11 nucleotides line up with TRBD2. Germline loops: CDR1 SGHAT, CDR2 FQNNGV. This CDR3 spans 16 amino acids. V lost 1 base to trimming and J lost 3 bases; unmatched junction nucleotides: 4. CDR3 in DNA: TGTGCCAGCAGCTTAGCTAGCGGGGGGCCAGAAGAGACCCAGTACTTC. Translation gives CASSLASGGPEETQYF.

The chain uses TRBV3-1 and TRBJ1-1; D may be TRBD1 (5 bases). The CDR3 sequence is 14 residues long. The V and J ends lost 2 bases and 2 bases respectively, with 9 bases between them. Germline loops: CDR1 LGHDT, CDR2 YNNKEL (reference sequence). In nucleotides, the CDR3 is TGTGCCAGCAGCCAATTCGGGGGAAACACTGAAGCTTTCTTT. This translates into CASSQFGGNTEAFF.

This clonotype occurred many times. The CDR3 DNA is TGTGCCAGCAGTGAATGGTCAGATACGCAGTATTTT. Its protein is CASSEWSDTQYF. V and J are TRBV2 and TRBJ2-3; D unresolved. The CDR3 extends over 12 amino acids. Germline-derived CDR1 and CDR2 are SNHLY and FYNNEI. Trimming left V 2 bases short and J 4 bases short, with 4 bases between. The full variable domain, rest sourced from reference TRBV2 and TRBJ2-3, is EPEVTQTPSHQVTQMGQEVILRCVPISNHLYFYWYRQILGQKVEFLVSFYNNEISEKSEIFDDQFSVERPDGSNFTLKIRSTKLEDSAMYFCASSEWSDTQYFGPGTRLTVL.

This clonotype came up many times. This chain connects TRBV19 to TRBJ2-4; TRBD1 agrees at 7 bases. This CDR3 is built from 11 residues. Germline V gives CDR1 LNHDA, CDR2 SQIVND (reference sequence). Trimming removed 10 bases from V and 9 bases from J; junction bases left unmatched: 6. CDR3 protein: CATIQGLIQYF. For the CDR3, the DNA is TGTGCCACCATACAGGGGCTCATTCAGTACTTC. Together with reference TRBV19 and TRBJ2-4, the CDR3 gives the full variable domain: DGGITQSPKYLFRKEGQNVTLSCEQNLNHDAMYWYRQDPGQGLRLIYYSQIVNDFQKGDIAEGYSVSREKKESFPLTVTSAQKNPTAFYLCATIQGLIQYFGAGTRLSVL.